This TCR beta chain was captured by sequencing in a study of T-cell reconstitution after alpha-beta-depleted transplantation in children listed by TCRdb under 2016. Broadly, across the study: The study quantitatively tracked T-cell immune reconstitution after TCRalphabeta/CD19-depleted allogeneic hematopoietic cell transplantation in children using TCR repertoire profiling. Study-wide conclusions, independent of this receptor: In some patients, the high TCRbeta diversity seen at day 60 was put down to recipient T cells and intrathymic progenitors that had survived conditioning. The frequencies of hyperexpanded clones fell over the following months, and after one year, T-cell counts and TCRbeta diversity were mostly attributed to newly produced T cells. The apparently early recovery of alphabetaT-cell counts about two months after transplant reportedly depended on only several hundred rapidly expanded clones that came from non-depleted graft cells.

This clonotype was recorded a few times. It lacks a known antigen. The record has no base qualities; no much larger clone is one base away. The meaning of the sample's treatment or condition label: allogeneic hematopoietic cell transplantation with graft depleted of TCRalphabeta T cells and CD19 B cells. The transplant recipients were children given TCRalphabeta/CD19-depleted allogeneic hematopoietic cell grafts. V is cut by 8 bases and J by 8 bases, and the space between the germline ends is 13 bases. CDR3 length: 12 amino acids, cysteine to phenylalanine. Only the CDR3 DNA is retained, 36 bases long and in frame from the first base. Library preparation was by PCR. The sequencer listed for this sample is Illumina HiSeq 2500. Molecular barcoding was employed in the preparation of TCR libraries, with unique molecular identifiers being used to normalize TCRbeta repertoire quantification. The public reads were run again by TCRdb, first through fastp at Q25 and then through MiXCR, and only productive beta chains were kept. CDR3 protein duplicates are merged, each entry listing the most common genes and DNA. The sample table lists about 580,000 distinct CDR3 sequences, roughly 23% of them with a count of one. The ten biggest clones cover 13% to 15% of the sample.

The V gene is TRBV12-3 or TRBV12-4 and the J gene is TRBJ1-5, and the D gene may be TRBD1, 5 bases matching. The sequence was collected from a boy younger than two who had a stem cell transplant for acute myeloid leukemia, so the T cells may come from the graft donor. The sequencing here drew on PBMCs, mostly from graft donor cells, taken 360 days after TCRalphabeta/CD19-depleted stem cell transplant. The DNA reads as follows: TGTGCCAGCCGGGACGGGGGAGAGCCCCAGCATTTT. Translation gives CASRDGGEPQHF.